This T cell receptor beta chain emerged from a study of cytomegalovirus exposure and HLA in healthy donors (dated by TCRdb to 2016 to 2017). Background for the entire study: According to an earlier analysis of 587 of the donors, 150 million to 200 million T cells yielded 100 million or so unique TCR beta sequences and approximately 280 Gb of sequence data. Roughly 290 gigabases of sequencing data and 70 million to 95 million unique TCR sequences made up an early release that covered fewer than 650 HLA-typed donors. To study patterns of TCR occurrence, a later analysis re-analyzed previously published TCR beta repertoires from 650 to 750 donors and added high-resolution HLA genotyping. To predict cytomegalovirus infection status, the study combined high-throughput TCR immunosequencing, statistical association of individual TCRs with disease status, and machine learning. The study profiled the T cell repertoires of 550 to 700 subjects by immunosequencing and related them to cytomegalovirus serostatus. Among the roughly 400 genotyped donors, about 85% belonged to the genetic ancestry cluster associated with self-reported Caucasian donors. Donor age, sex, ethnicity and CMV serostatus were collected together with the repertoire data. Roughly five DR-DQ haplotypes were treated as single units for association and clustering because of strong linkage in the cohort. Class I and class II HLA loci were covered by the typing at four-digit resolution. A separate validation cohort of 100 to 150 different subjects was used in addition to the 666-subject first cohort. In a later genetic analysis, genome-wide SNP genotypes for about 55% of the roughly 670 donors were used, and that subset was treated as a discovery cohort. The later analysis used no new phenotypic data to find candidate immune exposures, relying instead on TCR beta sequences and their occurrence across donors. Every repertoire in the discovery cohort had been generated on one and the same sequencing platform. Typing coverage differed by locus: A, B, C, DRB1 and DQB1 were typed in about 629-640 donors, DQA1 in 522, DPA1 in over 600, and DPB1 in 472. In an earlier analysis of roughly 580 of the donors, high-throughput TCR beta sequencing was used to judge whether each TCR beta V gene segment behaved as functional or pseudogenic. The study was designed to test whether signatures of past pathogen exposure could be identified by cataloging public T cell receptors. On average, around 200,000 unique TCR beta nucleotide sequences were sequenced per donor among 350 to 400 genotyped donors of the cohort, with roughly 19% of those sequences being non-productive.

What the study reported, not specific to this receptor: Most CMV-associated TCR beta chains appeared to be HLA-restricted in a later analysis, and the HLA associations seemed to be driven largely by CMV exposure. At a false discovery rate of 0.05, a later analysis linked approximately 18,000 TCR beta sequences to specific HLA alleles. According to a later genetic analysis, donors in an Asian-associated ancestry cluster had fewer N-insertions in productive TCRs than the approximately 630-donor mean. A cluster of highly shared sequence variants was judged likely to be a technical artifact of the sequencing pipeline. In this cohort, only TCR beta chains were sequenced, and detectable features were limited by the absence of alpha or paired-chain data. Compared with equally common non-associated chains, HLA-associated TCR beta chains in a later analysis were more clonally expanded and had lower generation probabilities. In an earlier analysis of some 640 of the donors, most TCR beta V segments were observed in productive rearrangements about 87% or about 30% of the time, broadly matching IMGT annotations. It was suggested by the authors that the approach could potentially be generalized to other disease states and immunological phenotypes. In a later analysis, several top co-occurrence clusters were reported to appear linked to parvovirus B19, influenza, CMV and Epstein-Barr virus. A further reported finding was that TCR beta sequences accurately predicted the HLA-A and HLA-B alleles for most subjects in the first cohort. Linkage disequilibrium might explain the correlated functional status among segregating V segments, but an unknown experimental factor could not be excluded. Because HLA typing was unavailable for some donors at each locus, only the typed subset was used in association tests. A later genetic analysis associated a missense DCLRE1C variant with V-gene and J-gene trimming of TCR beta chains, and an independent cohort replicated the association. The study listed approximately 150 TCR beta chains as associated with cytomegalovirus. Assigning TCR associations to individual alleles was difficult when HLA alleles, especially DR and DQ, strongly co-occurred. For the cohort, immune exposure information was limited to CMV serostatus. Because counts were too low, approximately 18 rarely observed V segments, including chromosome 9 orphons, were excluded from the earlier analysis of several hundred of the donors. A later analysis found that TCR association rates varied across HLA loci, with DRB1 alleles showing the most associated TCRs and HLA-C alleles the fewest. The classifier was reported to diagnose cytomegalovirus status with high specificity and sensitivity in both the original and validation cohorts. Most TCR sequences were observed very rarely across donors, whereas some public TCRs were present in many individuals. In vitro tests confirmed that a few of the cytomegalovirus-associated TCR beta chains recognize cytomegalovirus antigens. Some IMGT-functional V segments, including TRBV6-2 and TRBV6-3, could not be told apart with the 87-base-pair reads, so those segments were excluded. Sequencing depth was assumed to be roughly uniform across donors in the presence/absence analyses, though that assumption may not hold.

Notes on this clone: This clone's antigen is unknown. No clone much larger than this one lies a single base away; base qualities are absent.

The cohort consisted of 666 healthy bone marrow donors. Cohort members were all nominally healthy when sampled, although unrecorded immune exposures were likely present. The donor tested CMV seropositive and was one of the 289 seropositive cohort members. A peripheral blood sample was collected from each donor, and TCR beta sequencing was performed on peripheral blood mononuclear cells. The Qiagen DNeasy Blood Extraction Kit was used to extract genomic DNA from the blood cell samples. Library prep was done by the immunoSEQ multiplex PCR assay. For the multiplex PCR, a mixture combining 60 forward primers for TCR Vbeta segments and 13 reverse primers for TCR Jbeta segments was used. A multiplex PCR assay on genomic DNA amplified the CDR3 region of rearranged TCR beta genes. On the Illumina HiSeq System, the amplified TCR beta libraries were sequenced as 87-base-pair reads. As for the original processing: In a later analysis, approximately 74 million unique TCR beta chains were counted across the 690 or so repertoires, and approximately 9.9 million of these chains were shared by at least two donors. Raw reads were error-corrected and collapsed into unique sequences with a nearest-neighbor algorithm that merged closely related sequences to remove PCR and sequencing errors. CDR3 sequences were aligned to IMGT reference sequences to assign V, D and J gene segments. For a sequence to be retained, at least a six-nucleotide match to both a V gene segment and a J gene segment was required. Rearrangements were called productive when the CDR3 lacked stop codons and stayed in frame with V and J; all others were non-productive. Following IMGT convention, CDR3 was defined as the stretch from the second conserved V-encoded cysteine up to the conserved J-encoded phenylalanine. The earlier analysis of fewer than 750 of the donors excluded sequences that lacked an unambiguous match to a single V gene segment. An earlier analysis of several hundred of the donors called V segments functional above 56.7% productive rearrangements and segregating when the between-donor standard deviation exceeded 5%. A statistical classification framework was built to diagnose cytomegalovirus status from the catalog of TCR beta chain sequences. In a later analysis, TCR nucleotide sequences were compared against IMGT/GENE-DB human TR gene sequences so that V and J genes could be assigned. In a later analysis, CDR3 sequences and most-parsimonious VDJ recombination scenarios were assigned using the TCRdist pipeline. In a later analysis, every TCR beta chain was defined by the combination of its CDR3 amino acid sequence and its V-gene family, and reads without a unique V-gene family were dropped. As a way to deal with suspected cross-contamination and a sequencing artifact, a later analysis dropped 640 or so nucleotide sequences that were highly shared and had low generation probability. In a later analysis, a clonal expansion index was calculated for each public chain from normalized within-repertoire ranks of inferred template counts. Generation probabilities in a later analysis came from a VDJ recombination model fitted to out-of-frame rearrangements, and those results were checked against IGoR. A later analysis scored TCR-TCR, TCR-HLA and TCR-CMV co-occurrence with hypergeometric tests, applying a repertoire-size bias correction to TCR pairs. In a later analysis, false discovery rates were estimated by permuting HLA or CMV assignments 20 times. A later analysis grouped co-occurring TCRs with DBSCAN, adding TCRdist sequence similarity when clustering within HLA-allele-positive subsets. Co-occurrence clustering excluded repertoires with fewer than 30,000 or more than 120,000 public chains, plus five with anomalous nucleotide sharing. TCRdb obtained this table from immuneACCESS and retained in-frame rearrangements with V and J assigned. These tables miss some clones; where compared with another copy, unresolved V genes account for less than half of the shortfall, and the remainder is unexplained. That table supplies the V and J calls and clone size; D and trimming were determined from the DNA. The sample table lists 190,000 or so clones, roughly 77% of them with a count of one. In total, the top ten clones hold approximately 0.39% of the sample.

Looking up the germline V gene yields CDR1 MRHNA and CDR2 SNTAGT. Reading from cysteine to phenylalanine, the CDR3 counts 16 amino acids. Kept here is only the CDR3 DNA, which spans 48 bases and is read in frame from base 1. V was cut back by 2 bases and J by 0 bases, leaving a gap of 11 bases between them. Sequences were obtained from PBMCs. The rearranged segments are TRBV6-4 and TRBJ2-1; a tentative D match to TRBD2 spans 5 bases. This clonotype originated in a male donor in good health and CMV-seropositive. CDR3 reads: CASSDEGSSSYNEQFF. The sequenced DNA is TGTGCCAGCAGTGACGAGGGCTCGAGCTCCTACAATGAGCAGTTCTTC.